One sample yielded the 19 T cell receptor beta chains listed below, sequenced in a study of Graves' ophthalmopathy and Graves' hyperthyroidism. For repertoire sequencing, the TCR beta CDR3 regions were amplified from RNA transcripts. The library came from an HTBI-primed first-round RT-PCR and a second-round multiplex PCR. TCRdb recomputed calls from the multiplex PCR reads with MiXCR, one row per CDR3 protein. The table records some 390,000 distinct CDR3 sequences, around 20% of them present only once. Source material: peripheral blood. These receptors were taken from a woman between 18 and 29 years old with Graves' ophthalmopathy.

The genes are TRBV6-5 and TRBJ2-7; 7 bases fit TRBD1. V lost 4 bases and J lost 0; bases outside the gene matches: 3. Germline CDR1 is MNHEY and CDR2 is SVGAGI. CDR3 length: 14 residues. The CDR3 sequence is CASSWGQNSYEQYF. The CDR3 DNA follows: TGTGCCAGCAGTTGGGGACAGAACTCCTACGAGCAGTACTTC.

This clonotype was recorded at least ten times. V is TRBV12-3 or TRBV12-4 and J is TRBJ2-7; 7 nucleotides align to TRBD1. After removal of 2 bases from V and 3 bases from J, the junction contained 1 base not matched to a gene. CDR3 length: 13 amino acids. This chain's CDR3 is CASSLPGGYEQYF. The CDR3 DNA sequence: TGTGCCAGCAGTTTACCAGGGGGCTACGAGCAGTACTTC.

CDR3 in DNA: TGTGCCAGCAGTGCCCAGGGGGCAGGCAATTCACCCCTCCACTTT. Residues: CASSAQGAGNSPLHF. The chain employs TRBV12-3 or TRBV12-4 and TRBJ1-6; 8 bases fit TRBD1. The CDR3 has 15 amino acids. The trim removed 5 bases at V and 7 bases at J, leaving 7 bases unmatched.

The chain employs TRBV6-1 and TRBJ2-3, with a tentative D call TRBD2 (5 bases). CDR3 length equals 13 residues. The germline CDR1 and CDR2 sequences are MNHNS and SASEGT. V lost 6 bases, J lost 2 bases, and 9 bases lay in between. CDR3 sequence: CASRNRDTDTQYF. CDR3 bases: TGTGCCAGCAGGAACCGGGACACAGATACGCAGTATTTT.

This clonotype was observed at least ten times. J is TRBJ1-6 and V is TRBV30; D remains unclear. The CDR3 totals 13 residues. Per the germline V gene, CDR1 is GTSNPN and CDR2 is SVGIG (reference sequence). Trimming took off 3 bases at V and 0 bases at J, with 3 bases between the two ends. In DNA, the CDR3 is TGTGCCTGGAGAAGCTCCTATAATTCACCCCTCCACTTT. Encoded protein: CAWRSSYNSPLHF.

The chain recombines TRBV6-5 with TRBJ2-5; TRBD1 matches 7 bases. Germline CDR1 and CDR2: MNHEY and SVGAGI. The V gene end was trimmed by 4 bases and the J gene end by 4 bases; junction bases not matched to a gene: 9. The CDR3 consists of 15 residues. CDR3 protein: CASSFEGAFGETQYF. In nucleotides, the CDR3 is TGTGCCAGCAGTTTTGAGGGGGCGTTTGGAGAGACCCAGTACTTC.

The sample holds many counts of this clonotype. The chain combines TRBV10-3 with TRBJ1-1; D gene ambiguous. This CDR3 has 14 amino acids. V was pared by 4 bases and J by 3 bases, with 12 bases between. Germline V gives CDR1 ENHRY, CDR2 SYGVKD. Here the CDR3 DNA reads TGTGCCATCAGTGGTTACCTTGGGGACACTGAAGCTTTCTTT. The encoded protein is CAISGYLGDTEAFF.

This clonotype was detected ten times or more. V gene TRBV27 combines with J gene TRBJ1-6; the D gene is possibly TRBD1 (5 bases). Germline CDR1 is MNHEY and CDR2 is SMNVEV (reference sequence). V lost 3 bases, J lost 7 bases, and 10 bases lay in between. The CDR3 is 14 amino acids. The CDR3 sequence is CASSLRGLNSPLHF. CDR3 DNA sequence: TGTGCCAGCAGTTTGAGGGGACTAAATTCACCCCTCCACTTT.

This clonotype has ten or more counts. This chain joins TRBV6-5 and TRBJ1-2; D is possibly TRBD1 (6 bases). The germline V and J ends were trimmed by 10 bases and 4 bases, with 16 bases remaining between them. CDR1 is MNHEY, CDR2 SVGAGI, per germline. The CDR3 covers 13 residues. The CDR3, as DNA: TGTGCCACCAGAGGGGGGGGGACCTATGGCTACACCTTC. Its translation: CATRGGGTYGYTF.

This clonotype was detected ten times or more. DNA for the CDR3: TGTGCCAGCAGTCGGGGACTAGTACCCGGGGAGCTGTTTTTT. It encodes CASSRGLVPGELFF. The genes are TRBV12-3 or TRBV12-4 and TRBJ2-2; 8 nucleotides line up with TRBD2. V lost 5 bases and J lost 6; bases outside the gene matches: 5. The CDR3 spans 14 residues.

At least ten counts were recorded for this clonotype. The J gene is TRBJ2-5, the V gene TRBV4-3; 8 positions match TRBD1. CDR1 LGHNA and CDR2 YSLEER come from the germline V gene. The CDR3 is made up of 16 amino acids. Trimming took 0 bases from V and 5 from J; bases not matched to a gene: 8. The CDR3 coding sequence is TGCGCCAGCAGCCAAGACTTAGGACAGGGTGGGGAGACCCAGTACTTC. Protein: CASSQDLGQGGETQYF.

J is TRBJ2-7 and V is TRBV7-2; 9 bases map to TRBD1. The CDR3 length is 14 residues. From germline, CDR1 is SGHTA and CDR2 FQGNSA. Unmatched junction bases numbered 11, after V lost 5 bases and J lost 9 bases. The CDR3 loop reads CASSPRTGVVTQYF. CDR3 in DNA: TGTGCCAGCAGCCCCCGGACAGGGGTAGTTACGCAGTACTTC.

This clonotype showed up many times. J is TRBJ1-3 and V is TRBV20-1; 7 nucleotides line up with TRBD1. Germline CDR1 reads DFQATT; CDR2 reads SNEGSKA (reference sequence). The CDR3 extends over 13 amino acids. V dropped 5 bases and J dropped 3; count of bases not matched to a gene: 4. The CDR3 DNA follows: TGCAGTGCTCTACAGGGGAATGGAAACACCATATATTTT. Its protein product is CSALQGNGNTIYF.

In its sample, this clonotype was seen many times. V is TRBV28 and J is TRBJ1-2; tentatively, D is TRBD1 (5 bases). CDR1 is MDHEN, CDR2 SYDVKM, per germline. The V end was cut by 7 bases, the J end by 6 bases, with 18 bases between. This CDR3 comprises 14 residues. The CDR3 spells CASTGVARAHGYTF. CDR3 in DNA: TGTGCCAGCACTGGGGTCGCCAGGGCCCATGGCTACACCTTC.

This clonotype was seen repeatedly, ten times or more. V usage is TRBV7-8 and J usage is TRBJ1-5; possibly TRBD1 for D (5 bases). CDR1 is SGHVS, CDR2 FQNEAQ, per germline. This CDR3 comprises 14 residues. V lost 5 bases and J lost 6, with 14 bases in between. The CDR3 is CASSLILGVQPQHF. DNA of the CDR3: TGTGCCAGCAGCCTAATTTTGGGGGTTCAGCCCCAGCATTTT.

This clonotype was recorded at least ten times. One end of the junction does not line up with germline, which may come from a read error. The V gene is TRBV28, the J gene TRBJ1-5; D ambiguous. The CDR3 has 14 residues. CDR1 MDHEN and CDR2 SYDVKM come from the germline V gene. CDR3 DNA sequence: TGTGCCAGCAGGGTATTTAGAAACAATCAGCCCCAGCAGTTT. Amino acid sequence: CASRVFRNNQPQQF.

This clonotype was observed at least ten times. V is TRBV12-3 or TRBV12-4 and J is TRBJ1-1, with TRBD1 as a possible D gene (6 bases). The CDR3 has 14 residues. V was cut by 3 bases and J by 6 bases, with 14 bases left in between. The CDR3 coding sequence is TGTGCCAGCAGTTTGACTGGGGGCGTCCCTGAAGCTTTCTTT. Its protein is CASSLTGGVPEAFF.

This clonotype occurred many times. The CDR3 sequence: CASSPNRGPGHEQYF. The CDR3 DNA reads as TGTGCCAGCTCACCGAACAGGGGGCCCGGGCACGAGCAGTACTTC. The genes are TRBV18 and TRBJ2-7; 9 nucleotides align to TRBD1. V lost 3 bases, J lost 5 bases, and 8 bases stayed unmatched. Germline CDR1 and CDR2: KGHSH and LQKENI. The CDR3 is 15 residues long.

This clonotype has ten or more counts. Compared with germline, one end of the junction differs, possibly owing to a read error. The chain combines TRBV6-2 or TRBV6-3 with TRBJ1-1; 7 nucleotides agree with TRBD1. CDR1 and CDR2 from the germline V gene are MNHEY and SVGEGT. This CDR3 contains 17 residues. The DNA of the CDR3 is TGTGCCAGCAGTCCACACAGATCCAGGGGGATCGGCACTGAAGCTTCCTTT. Its protein product is CASSPHRSRGIGTEASF.